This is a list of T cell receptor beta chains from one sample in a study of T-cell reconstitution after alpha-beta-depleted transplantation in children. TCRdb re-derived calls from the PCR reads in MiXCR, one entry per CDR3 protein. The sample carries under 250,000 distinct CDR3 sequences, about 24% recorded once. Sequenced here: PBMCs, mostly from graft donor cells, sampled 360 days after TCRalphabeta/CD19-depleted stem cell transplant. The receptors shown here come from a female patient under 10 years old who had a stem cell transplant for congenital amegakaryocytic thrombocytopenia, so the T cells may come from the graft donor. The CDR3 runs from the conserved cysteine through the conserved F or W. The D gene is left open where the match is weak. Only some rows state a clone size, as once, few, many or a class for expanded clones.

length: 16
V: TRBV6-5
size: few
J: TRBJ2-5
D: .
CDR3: CASSYFLENYQETQYF
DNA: TGTGCCAGCAGTTACTTCCTCGAGAACTACCAAGAGACCCAGTACTTC

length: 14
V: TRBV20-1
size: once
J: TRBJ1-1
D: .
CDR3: CSARTGPLRTEAFF
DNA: TGCAGTGCTAGGACTGGTCCTCTGAGGACTGAAGCTTTCTTT

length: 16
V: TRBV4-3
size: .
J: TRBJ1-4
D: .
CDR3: CASSQEGLISNEKLFF
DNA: TGCGCCAGCAGCCAAGAAGGGTTGATATCTAATGAAAAACTGTTTTTT

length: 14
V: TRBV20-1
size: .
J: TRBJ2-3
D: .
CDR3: CSAPSPTVTDTQYF
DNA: TGCAGTGCCCCCTCGCCGACAGTGACAGATACGCAGTATTTT

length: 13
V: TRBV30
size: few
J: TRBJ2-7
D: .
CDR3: CAWSVNFLGEQYF
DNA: TGTGCCTGGAGTGTCAACTTCTTGGGGGAGCAGTACTTC

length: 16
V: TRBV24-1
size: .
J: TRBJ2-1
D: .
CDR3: CATRSGQPLDDNEQFF
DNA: TGTGCCACCAGAAGCGGACAGCCGCTCGATGACAATGAGCAGTTCTTC

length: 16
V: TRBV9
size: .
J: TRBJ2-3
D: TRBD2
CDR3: CASSVGSGGNTDTQYF
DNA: TGTGCCAGCAGCGTAGGTAGCGGGGGGAACACAGATACGCAGTATTTT

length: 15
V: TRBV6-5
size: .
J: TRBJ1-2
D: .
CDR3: CASSYSTVANYGYTF
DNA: TGTGCCAGCAGTTACTCGACGGTAGCTAACTATGGCTACACCTTC

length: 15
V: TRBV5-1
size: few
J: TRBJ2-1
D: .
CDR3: CASSLFGGLYNEQFF
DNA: TGCGCCAGCAGCTTGTTCGGGGGGCTCTACAATGAGCAGTTCTTC

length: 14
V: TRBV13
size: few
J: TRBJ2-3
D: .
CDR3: CASSLTGGTDTQYF
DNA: TGTGCCAGCAGCTTGACGGGGGGCACAGATACGCAGTATTTT

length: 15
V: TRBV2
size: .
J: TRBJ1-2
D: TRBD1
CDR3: CASSPRQGLVYGYTF
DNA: TGTGCCAGCAGCCCTAGACAGGGATTGGTCTATGGCTACACCTTC

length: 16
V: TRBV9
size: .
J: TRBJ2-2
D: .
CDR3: CASSVAGSMNTGELFF
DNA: TGTGCCAGCAGCGTTGCTGGCTCAATGAACACCGGGGAGCTGTTTTTT

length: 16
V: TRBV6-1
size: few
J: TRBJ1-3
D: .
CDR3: CASSLGQPTLGNTIYF
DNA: TGTGCCAGCAGCCTCGGACAGCCAACCCTTGGAAACACCATATATTTT

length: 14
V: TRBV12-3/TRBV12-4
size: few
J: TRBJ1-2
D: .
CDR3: CASSPRTMTDGYTF
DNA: TGTGCCAGCAGTCCTCGGACGATGACGGATGGCTACACCTTC

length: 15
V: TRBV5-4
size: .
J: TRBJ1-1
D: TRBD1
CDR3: CASSLQTGFRTEAFF
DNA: TGTGCCAGCAGCCTGCAGACAGGGTTCAGGACTGAAGCTTTCTTT

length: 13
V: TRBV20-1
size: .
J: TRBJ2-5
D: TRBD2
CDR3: CSARETSGETQYF
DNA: TGCAGTGCTAGAGAGACTAGCGGGGAGACCCAGTACTTC

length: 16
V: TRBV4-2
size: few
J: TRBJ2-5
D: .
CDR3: CASSLVWAGTQETQYF
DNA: TGTGCCAGCAGCCTCGTCTGGGCAGGAACCCAAGAGACCCAGTACTTC

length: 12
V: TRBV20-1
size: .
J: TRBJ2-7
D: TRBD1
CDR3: CSATTGFYEQYF
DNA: TGCAGTGCTACGACAGGGTTCTACGAGCAGTACTTC

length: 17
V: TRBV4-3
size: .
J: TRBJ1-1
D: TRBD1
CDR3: CASSPGTGRGSNTEAFF
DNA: TGCGCCAGCAGCCCTGGGACAGGGAGGGGTTCGAACACTGAAGCTTTCTTT

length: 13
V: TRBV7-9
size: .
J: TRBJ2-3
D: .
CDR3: CASSSVTGDTQYF
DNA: TGTGCCAGCAGCTCAGTCACCGGGGATACGCAGTATTTT

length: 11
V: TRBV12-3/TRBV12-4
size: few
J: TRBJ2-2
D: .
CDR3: CASRRMGELFF
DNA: TGTGCCAGCAGGCGGATGGGGGAGCTGTTTTTT

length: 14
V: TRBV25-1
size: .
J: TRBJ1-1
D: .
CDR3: CASSPPRGNTEAFF
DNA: TGTGCCAGCAGTCCTCCCCGGGGGAACACTGAAGCTTTCTTT

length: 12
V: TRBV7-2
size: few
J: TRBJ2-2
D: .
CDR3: CASSLVLGELFF
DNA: TGTGCCAGCAGCTTAGTGCTCGGGGAGCTGTTTTTT

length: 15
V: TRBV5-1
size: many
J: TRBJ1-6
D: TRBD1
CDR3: CASSGGQGHNSPLHF
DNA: TGCGCCAGCAGCGGAGGACAGGGCCATAATTCACCCCTCCACTTT

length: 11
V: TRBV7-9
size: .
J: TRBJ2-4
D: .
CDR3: CASTPIGIQYF
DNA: TGTGCCAGCACCCCCATCGGCATTCAGTACTTC

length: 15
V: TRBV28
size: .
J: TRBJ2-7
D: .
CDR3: CASSLSGLGSYEQYF
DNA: TGTGCCAGCAGTTTAAGTGGTCTGGGCTCCTACGAGCAGTACTTC

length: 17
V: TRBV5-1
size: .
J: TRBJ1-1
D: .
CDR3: CASSLVGVVGKHTEAFF
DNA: TGCGCCAGCAGCTTGGTGGGAGTGGTCGGGAAACACACTGAAGCTTTCTTT

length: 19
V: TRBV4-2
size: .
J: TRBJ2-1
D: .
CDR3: CASSQGFLLTGKTYNEQFF
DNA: TGTGCCAGCAGCCAAGGTTTCCTACTAACAGGGAAGACCTACAATGAGCAGTTCTTC

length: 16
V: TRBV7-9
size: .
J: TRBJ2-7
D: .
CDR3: CASSLRTPGAHYEQYF
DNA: TGTGCCAGCAGCCTAAGGACGCCGGGAGCGCACTACGAGCAGTACTTC

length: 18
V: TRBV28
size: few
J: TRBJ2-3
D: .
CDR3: CASSLPRFRTNGTDTQYF
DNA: TGTGCCAGCAGTTTACCTCGATTTCGGACTAACGGCACAGATACGCAGTATTTT

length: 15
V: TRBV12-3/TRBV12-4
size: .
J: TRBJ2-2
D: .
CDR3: CASSFRRSATGELFF
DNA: TGTGCCAGCAGTTTCCGCAGGTCTGCAACCGGGGAGCTGTTTTTT

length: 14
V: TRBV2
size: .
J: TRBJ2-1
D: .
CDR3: CASSGIGFFNEQFF
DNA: TGTGCCAGCAGTGGAATAGGTTTCTTCAATGAGCAGTTCTTC

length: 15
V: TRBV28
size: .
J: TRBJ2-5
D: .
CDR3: CASSLVGWYQETQYF
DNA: TGTGCCAGCAGTTTGGTGGGGTGGTACCAAGAGACCCAGTACTTC

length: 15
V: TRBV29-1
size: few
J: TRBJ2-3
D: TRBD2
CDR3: CSVALASGGLDTQYF
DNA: TGCAGCGTTGCGTTAGCTAGCGGGGGTTTAGATACGCAGTATTTT

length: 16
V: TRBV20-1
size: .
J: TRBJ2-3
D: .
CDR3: CSARDGVAVTTDTQYF
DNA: TGCAGTGCTAGAGATGGGGTAGCGGTAACCACAGATACGCAGTATTTT

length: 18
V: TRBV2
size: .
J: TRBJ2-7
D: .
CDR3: CASTEALVLPRYSYEQYF
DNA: TGTGCCAGCACTGAAGCGCTTGTTTTACCAAGATACTCCTACGAGCAGTACTTC

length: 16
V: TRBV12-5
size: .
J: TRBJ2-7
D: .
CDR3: CAMTSRRGGISYEQYF
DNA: TGTGCTATGACATCCCGTCGTGGGGGCATCTCCTACGAGCAGTACTTC

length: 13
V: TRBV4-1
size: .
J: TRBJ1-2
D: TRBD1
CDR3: CASSQTGYYGYTF
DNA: TGCGCCAGCAGCCAGACAGGGTACTATGGCTACACCTTC

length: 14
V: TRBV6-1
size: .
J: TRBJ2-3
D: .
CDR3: CASRKQAGTDTQYF
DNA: TGTGCCAGCAGAAAGCAAGCTGGCACAGATACGCAGTATTTT

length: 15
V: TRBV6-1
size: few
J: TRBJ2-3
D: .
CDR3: CASRGLPTKGVAHYF
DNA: TGTGCCAGCAGGGGACTGCCAACAAAAGGGGTGGCGCACTATTTT

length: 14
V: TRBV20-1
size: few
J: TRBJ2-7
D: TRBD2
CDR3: CSATGTSVSYEQYF
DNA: TGCAGTGCTACCGGGACTAGCGTTTCCTACGAGCAGTACTTC

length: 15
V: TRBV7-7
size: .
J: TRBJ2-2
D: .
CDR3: CASSLGAPNTGELFF
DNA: TGTGCCAGCAGCTTAGGCGCCCCGAACACCGGGGAGCTGTTTTTT

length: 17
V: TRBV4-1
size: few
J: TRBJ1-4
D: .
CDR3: CASSQATSRPLSEKLFF
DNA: TGCGCCAGCAGCCAAGCCACCTCCAGACCCCTTAGCGAAAAACTGTTTTTT

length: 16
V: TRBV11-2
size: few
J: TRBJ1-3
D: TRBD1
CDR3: CASSFSQGAPGNTIYF
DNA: TGTGCCAGCAGTTTTTCGCAGGGGGCGCCCGGAAACACCATATATTTT

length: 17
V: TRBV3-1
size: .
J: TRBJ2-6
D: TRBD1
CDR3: CASSPGTGFSGANVLTF
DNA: TGTGCCAGCAGTCCCGGGACAGGATTCTCTGGGGCCAACGTCCTGACTTTC

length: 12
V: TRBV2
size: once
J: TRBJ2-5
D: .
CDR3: CASSEGGETQYF
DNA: TGTGCCAGCAGTGAAGGGGGTGAGACCCAGTACTTC

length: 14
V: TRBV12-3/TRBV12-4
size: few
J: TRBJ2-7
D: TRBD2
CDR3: CASTRAGAAYEQYF
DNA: TGTGCCAGCACCCGAGCGGGGGCGGCCTACGAGCAGTACTTC

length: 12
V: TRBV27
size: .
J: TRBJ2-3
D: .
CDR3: CASSSNPRAQYF
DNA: TGTGCCAGCAGTTCTAACCCTCGGGCGCAGTATTTT

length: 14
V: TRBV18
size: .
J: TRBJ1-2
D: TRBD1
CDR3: CASSLTTGTSGYTF
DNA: TGTGCCAGCTCACTAACGACAGGGACATCTGGCTACACCTTC